The clone carrying this TCR beta chain has at least ten counts. As yet, its antigen is unknown. Unique molecular identifiers were in the cDNA, with template-switch universal primer binding. TCRdb reprocessed the 5' RACE reads via MiXCR and lists one record per CDR3 protein. The sample lists a few hundred thousand distinct CDR3 sequences, about a fifth occurring once. This CDR3 has 15 amino acids. V trimming: 6 bases; J trimming: 0 bases; junction bases outside the gene matches: 8. The sample is drawn from a study of identical twins. Whole-study findings and limits: Some out-of-frame alpha sequences were shared by twins, and these showed excess low generation probability. Insertions were fewer in abundant cord blood beta clonotypes, whereas memory repertoires showed none of this pattern.

The TCR was taken from a man aged 45-65 years in good health. Sequencing used naive T cells sorted from blood. V is TRBV12-3 or TRBV12-4 and J is TRBJ2-7; 7 bases align to TRBD2. This CDR3 is CASSHLRDYSYEQYF. CDR3 sequence (DNA): TGTGCCAGCAGCCACCTGAGGGACTACTCCTACGAGCAGTACTTC.